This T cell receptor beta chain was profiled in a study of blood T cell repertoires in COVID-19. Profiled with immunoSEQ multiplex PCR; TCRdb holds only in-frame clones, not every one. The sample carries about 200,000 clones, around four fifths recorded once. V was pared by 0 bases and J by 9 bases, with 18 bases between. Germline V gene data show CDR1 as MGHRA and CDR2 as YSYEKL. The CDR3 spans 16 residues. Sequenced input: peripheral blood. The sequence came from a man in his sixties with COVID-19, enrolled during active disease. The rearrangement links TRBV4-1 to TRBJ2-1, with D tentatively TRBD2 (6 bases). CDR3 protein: CASSQELSGSRGEQFF. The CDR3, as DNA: TGCGCCAGCAGCCAAGAACTCTCCGGGAGCCGGGGTGAGCAGTTCTTC.